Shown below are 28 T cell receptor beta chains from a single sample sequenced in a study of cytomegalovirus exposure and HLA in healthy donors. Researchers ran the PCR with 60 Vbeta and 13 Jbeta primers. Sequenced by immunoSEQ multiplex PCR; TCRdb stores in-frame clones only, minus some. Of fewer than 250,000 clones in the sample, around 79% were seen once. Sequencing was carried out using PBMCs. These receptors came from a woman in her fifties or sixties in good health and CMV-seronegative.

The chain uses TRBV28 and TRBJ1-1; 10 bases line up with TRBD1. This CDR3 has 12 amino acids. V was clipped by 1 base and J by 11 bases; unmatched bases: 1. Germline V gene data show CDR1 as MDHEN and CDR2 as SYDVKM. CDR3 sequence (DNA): TGTGCCAGCAGTTTATTGGGACAGGGGGCTTTCTTT. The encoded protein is CASSLLGQGAFF.

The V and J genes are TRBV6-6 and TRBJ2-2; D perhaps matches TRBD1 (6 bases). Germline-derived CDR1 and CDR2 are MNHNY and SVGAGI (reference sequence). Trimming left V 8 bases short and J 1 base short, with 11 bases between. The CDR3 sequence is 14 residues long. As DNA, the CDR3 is TGTGCCAGCGTGGGGGCGGGGAACACCGGGGAGCTGTTTTTT. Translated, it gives CASVGAGNTGELFF.

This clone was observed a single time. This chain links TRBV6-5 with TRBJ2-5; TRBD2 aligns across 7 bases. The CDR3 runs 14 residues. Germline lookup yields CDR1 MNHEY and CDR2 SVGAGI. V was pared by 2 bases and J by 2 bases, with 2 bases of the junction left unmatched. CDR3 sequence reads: CASSYPGGQETQYF. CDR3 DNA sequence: TGTGCCAGCAGTTACCCCGGGGGGCAAGAGACCCAGTACTTC.

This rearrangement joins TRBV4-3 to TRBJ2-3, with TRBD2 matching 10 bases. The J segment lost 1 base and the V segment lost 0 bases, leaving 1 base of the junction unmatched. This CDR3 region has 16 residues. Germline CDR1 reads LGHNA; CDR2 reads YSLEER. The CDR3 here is CASSQELAGGTDTQYF. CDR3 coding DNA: TGCGCCAGCAGCCAAGAGCTAGCGGGGGGCACAGATACGCAGTATTTT.

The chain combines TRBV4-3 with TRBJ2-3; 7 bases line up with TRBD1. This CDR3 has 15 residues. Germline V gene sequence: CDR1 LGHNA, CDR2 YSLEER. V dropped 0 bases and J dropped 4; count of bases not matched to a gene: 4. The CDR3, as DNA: TGCGCCAGCAGCCAAGATAGGCAGGGGGCAGATACGCAGTATTTT. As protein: CASSQDRQGADTQYF.

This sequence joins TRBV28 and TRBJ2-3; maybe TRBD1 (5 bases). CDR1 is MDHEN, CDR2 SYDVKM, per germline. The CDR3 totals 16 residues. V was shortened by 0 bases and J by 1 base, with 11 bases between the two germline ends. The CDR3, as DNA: TGTGCCAGCAGTTTATGGGGGCCCGGAGGCACAGATACGCAGTATTTT. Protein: CASSLWGPGGTDTQYF.

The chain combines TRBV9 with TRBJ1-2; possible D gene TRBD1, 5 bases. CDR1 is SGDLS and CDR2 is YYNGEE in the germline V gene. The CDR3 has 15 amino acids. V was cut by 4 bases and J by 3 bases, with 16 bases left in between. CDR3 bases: TGTGCCAGCAGCTTGGAGGGAGGGGTCGACTATGGCTACACCTTC. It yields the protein CASSLEGGVDYGYTF.

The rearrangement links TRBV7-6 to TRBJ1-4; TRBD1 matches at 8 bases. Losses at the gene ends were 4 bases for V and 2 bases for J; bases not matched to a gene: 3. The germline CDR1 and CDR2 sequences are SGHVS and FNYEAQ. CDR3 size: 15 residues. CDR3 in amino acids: CASSSRQGTNEKLFF. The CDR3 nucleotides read TGTGCCAGCAGCTCTAGACAGGGGACTAATGAAAAACTGTTTTTT. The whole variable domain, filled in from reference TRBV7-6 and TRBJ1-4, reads GAGVSQSPRYKVTKRGQDVALRCDPISGHVSLYWYRQALGQGPEFLTYFNYEAQQDKSGLPNDRFSAERPEGSISTLTIQRTEQRDSAMYRCASSSRQGTNEKLFFGSGTQLSVL.

In DNA, the CDR3 is TGTGCCTGCCTGGACTCTCGGAGTGAAGCTTTCTTT. Translated: CACLDSRSEAFF. J is TRBJ1-1 and V is TRBV19; D is ambiguous. V was cut by 11 bases and J by 7 bases, with 17 bases left in between. The CDR3 loop spans 12 amino acids. Germline lookup yields CDR1 LNHDA and CDR2 SQIVND (reference sequence).

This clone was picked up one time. The DNA of the CDR3 is TGTGCCACCAGCAGAGATTACGAGCCGAGCCCCATCTCTGGAAACACCATATATTTT. As protein: CATSRDYEPSPISGNTIYF. The rearrangement joins TRBV15 to TRBJ1-3; D is unclear. The CDR3 length is 19 residues. Germline loops: CDR1 LNHNV, CDR2 YYDKDF (reference sequence). Trimming removed 0 bases at V and 0 bases at J, with 18 bases between.

CDR3 residues: CASSSLGTHTEAFF. The CDR3 DNA reads as TGTGCCAGCAGTTCCCTAGGGACTCACACTGAAGCTTTCTTT. The rearrangement links TRBV6-6 to TRBJ1-1, with a possible D match to TRBD1 (5 bases). V was clipped by 4 bases and J by 3 bases, with 12 bases between them. CDR3 size: 14 residues. Germline CDR1 reads MNHNY; CDR2 reads SVGAGI (reference sequence).

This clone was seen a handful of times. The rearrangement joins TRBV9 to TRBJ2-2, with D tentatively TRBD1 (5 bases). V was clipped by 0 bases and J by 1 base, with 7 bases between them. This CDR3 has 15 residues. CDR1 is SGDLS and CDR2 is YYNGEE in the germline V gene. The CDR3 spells CASSVGGLNTGELFF. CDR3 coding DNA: TGTGCCAGCAGCGTAGGGGGCCTGAACACCGGGGAGCTGTTTTTT.

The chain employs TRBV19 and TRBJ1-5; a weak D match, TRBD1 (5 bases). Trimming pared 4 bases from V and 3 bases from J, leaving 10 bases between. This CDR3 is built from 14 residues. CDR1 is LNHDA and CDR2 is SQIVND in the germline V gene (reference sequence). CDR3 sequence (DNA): TGTGCCAGTAGTACCACAGGCCCCAATCAGCCCCAGCATTTT. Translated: CASSTTGPNQPQHF.

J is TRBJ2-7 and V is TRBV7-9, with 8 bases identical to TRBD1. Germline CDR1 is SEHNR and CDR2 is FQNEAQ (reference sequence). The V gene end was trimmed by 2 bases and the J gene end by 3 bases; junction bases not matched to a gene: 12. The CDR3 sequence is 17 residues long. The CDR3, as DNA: TGTGCCAGCAGCTTAAGTAGCAGGGGGCAAAAGGACTACGAGCAGTACTTC. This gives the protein CASSLSSRGQKDYEQYF.

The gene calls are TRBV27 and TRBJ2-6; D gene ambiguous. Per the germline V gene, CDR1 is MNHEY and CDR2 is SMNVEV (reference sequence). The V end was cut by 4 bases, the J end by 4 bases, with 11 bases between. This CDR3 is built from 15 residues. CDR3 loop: CASSSFGAGANVLTF. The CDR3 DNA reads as TGTGCCAGCAGTTCCTTCGGTGCGGGGGCCAACGTCCTGACTTTC.

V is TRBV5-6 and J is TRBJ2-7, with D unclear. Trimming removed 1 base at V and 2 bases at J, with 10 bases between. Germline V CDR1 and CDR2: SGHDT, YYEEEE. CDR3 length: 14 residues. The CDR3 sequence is CASSLSAIPYEQYF. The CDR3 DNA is TGTGCCAGCAGCTTGAGCGCCATTCCCTACGAGCAGTACTTC.

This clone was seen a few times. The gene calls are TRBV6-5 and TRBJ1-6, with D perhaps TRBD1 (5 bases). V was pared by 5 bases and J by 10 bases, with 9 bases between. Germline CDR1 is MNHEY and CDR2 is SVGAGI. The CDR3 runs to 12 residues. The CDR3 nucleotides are TGTGCCAGCAGTGGAGGGACCTCACCCCTCCACTTT. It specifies CASSGGTSPLHF.

Here the CDR3 reads CASSQDISGAFSDTQYF. In DNA form, the CDR3 reads TGCGCCAGCAGCCAAGATATAAGCGGCGCCTTCAGTGATACGCAGTATTTT. The chain links TRBV4-1 to TRBJ2-3; possibly TRBD2 for D (5 bases). Trimming stripped 0 bases from V and 6 bases from J, with 19 bases between. Looked up from germline, CDR1 is MGHRA and CDR2 is YSYEKL. The CDR3 length is 17 residues.

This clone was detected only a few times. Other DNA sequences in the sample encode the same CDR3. The CDR3 bases are TGCGCCAGCAGTGAACGTTCAGGGAACACTGAAGCTTTCTTT. It encodes CASSERSGNTEAFF. V gene TRBV10-2 combines with J gene TRBJ1-1; D call uncertain. V shed 3 bases and J shed 1 base, with 9 bases lying between them. The germline CDR1 and CDR2 sequences are WSHSY and SAAADI. This CDR3 is built from 14 residues.

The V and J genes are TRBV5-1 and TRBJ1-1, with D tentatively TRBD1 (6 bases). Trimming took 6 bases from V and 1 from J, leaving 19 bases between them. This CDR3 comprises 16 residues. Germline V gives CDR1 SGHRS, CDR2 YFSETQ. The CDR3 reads CASKTIQGRGNTEAFF. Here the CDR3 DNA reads TGCGCCAGCAAAACAATACAGGGACGGGGGAACACTGAAGCTTTCTTT. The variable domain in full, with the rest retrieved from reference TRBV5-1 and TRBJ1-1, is KAGVTQTPRYLIKTRGQQVTLSCSPISGHRSVSWYQQTPGQGLQFLFEYFSETQRNKGNFPGRFSGRQFSNSRSEMNVSTLELGDSALYLCASKTIQGRGNTEAFFGQGTRLTVV.

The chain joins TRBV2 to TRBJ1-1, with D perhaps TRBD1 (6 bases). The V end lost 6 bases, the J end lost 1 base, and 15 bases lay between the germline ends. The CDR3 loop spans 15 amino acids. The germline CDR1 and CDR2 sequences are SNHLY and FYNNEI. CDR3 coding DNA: TGTGCCAGCAGCAGGATGACAGGAGCGAACACTGAAGCTTTCTTT. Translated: CASSRMTGANTEAFF.

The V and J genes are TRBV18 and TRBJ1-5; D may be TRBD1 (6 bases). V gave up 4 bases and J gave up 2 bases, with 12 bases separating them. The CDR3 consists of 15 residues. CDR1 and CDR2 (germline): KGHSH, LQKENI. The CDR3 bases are TGTGCCAGCTCACAGGGGGTAGGCGGCAATCAGCCCCAGCATTTT. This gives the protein CASSQGVGGNQPQHF.

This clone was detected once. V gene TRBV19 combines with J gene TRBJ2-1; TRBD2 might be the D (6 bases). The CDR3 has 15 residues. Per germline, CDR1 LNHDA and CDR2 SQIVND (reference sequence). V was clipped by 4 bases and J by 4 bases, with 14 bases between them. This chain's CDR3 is CASSTQRAQYNEQFF. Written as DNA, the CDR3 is TGTGCCAGTAGTACGCAGCGGGCGCAATACAATGAGCAGTTCTTC.

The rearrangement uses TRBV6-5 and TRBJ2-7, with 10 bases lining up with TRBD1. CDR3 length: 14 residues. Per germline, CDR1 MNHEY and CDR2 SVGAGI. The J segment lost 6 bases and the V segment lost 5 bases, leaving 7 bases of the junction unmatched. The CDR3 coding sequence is TGTGCCAGCAGTACCTGGACAGGGGGTGGCGAGCAGTACTTC. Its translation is CASSTWTGGGEQYF.

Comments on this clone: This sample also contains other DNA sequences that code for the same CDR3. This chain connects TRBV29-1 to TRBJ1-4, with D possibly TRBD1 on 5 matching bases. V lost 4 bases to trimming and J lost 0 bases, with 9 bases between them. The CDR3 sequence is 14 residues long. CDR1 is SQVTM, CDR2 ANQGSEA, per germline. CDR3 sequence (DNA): TGCAGCGTTGGTGGGGGGGCAACTAATGAAAAACTGTTTTTT. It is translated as CSVGGGATNEKLFF.

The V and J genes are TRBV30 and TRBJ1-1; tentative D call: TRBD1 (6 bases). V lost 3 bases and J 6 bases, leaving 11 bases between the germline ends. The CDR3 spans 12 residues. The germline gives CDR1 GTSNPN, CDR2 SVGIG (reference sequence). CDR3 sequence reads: CAWRQGSSEAFF. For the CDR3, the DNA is TGTGCCTGGAGGCAGGGGTCGTCTGAAGCTTTCTTT. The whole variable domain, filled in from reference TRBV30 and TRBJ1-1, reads SQTIHQWPATLVQPVGSPLSLECTVEGTSNPNLYWYRQAAGRGLQLLFYSVGIGQISSEVPQNLSASRPQDRQFILSSKKLLLSDSGFYLCAWRQGSSEAFFGQGTRLTVV.

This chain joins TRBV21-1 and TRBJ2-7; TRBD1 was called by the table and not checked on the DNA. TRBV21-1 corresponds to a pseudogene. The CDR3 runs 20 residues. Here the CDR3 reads CASRPLRTGTSGGSDYEQYF. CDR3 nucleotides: TGTGCCAGCAGACCGCTGCGGACAGGGACCTCCGGCGGGAGTGACTACGAGCAGTACTTC.

The CDR3 region has the DNA TGTGCCAGCAGTACTCGGGGACTCGTGCAGGGCAAGCAGTACTTC. This gives the protein CASSTRGLVQGKQYF. The rearrangement joins TRBV6-1 to TRBJ2-7, with TRBD2 as a possible D gene (6 bases). V was trimmed by 5 bases and J by 8 bases, leaving 22 bases between them. Germline values: CDR1 MNHNS, CDR2 SASEGT. This CDR3 spans 15 amino acids.